These 27 T cell receptor beta chains were sequenced from one sample in a study of blood T cell repertoires in COVID-19. The method was immunoSEQ multiplex PCR; TCRdb's version includes in-frame clones alone and lacks a portion of them. This sample yields hundreds of thousands of clones, of which 82% are seen a single time; about 3.9% belongs to the top ten. The specimen was peripheral blood. Receptors originate from a woman of 80 years or more with acute or convalescent COVID-19.

This clone came up a few times. The CDR3, as DNA: TGTGCCACCAGTGACCCGGGACAGGGGCACGGCTACACCTTC. It yields the protein CATSDPGQGHGYTF. The rearrangement links TRBV24-1 to TRBJ1-2, with 10 bases aligning to TRBD1. Germline assignment: CDR1 KGHDR and CDR2 SFDVKD. The CDR3 extends over 14 amino acids. The J segment lost 8 bases and the V segment lost 4 bases, leaving 6 bases of the junction unmatched.

Comments on this clone: The junction shows a germline mismatch at one end, possibly a read error. This rearrangement joins TRBV29-1 to TRBJ1-1; 10 bases align to TRBD1. Germline CDR1 and CDR2: SQVTM and ANQGSEA. The CDR3 loop spans 14 amino acids. The CDR3 DNA reads as TGCAGCTCACTCGAAGTACCGGGACAGGGGCTGATTGGGTTT. This sequence encodes CSSLEVPGQGLIGF.

CDR3 in amino acids: CATSAPGQGDYEQYF. CDR3 DNA: TGTGCCACCAGTGCCCCGGGACAGGGGGACTACGAGCAGTACTTC. V gene TRBV24-1 combines with J gene TRBJ2-7; TRBD1 aligns across 11 bases. Germline CDR1 is KGHDR and CDR2 is SFDVKD. This CDR3 has 15 residues. After removal of 5 bases from V and 3 bases from J, the junction contained 5 bases not matched to a gene.

The V call is TRBV28, the J call TRBJ2-3; D possibly corresponds to TRBD2 (6 bases). This CDR3 has 14 residues. The V end lost 3 bases, the J end lost 1 base, and 8 bases lay between the germline ends. Germline V lookup: CDR1 MDHEN, CDR2 SYDVKM. The CDR3 DNA sequence: TGTGCCAGCAGTTTGAAGCGGGGCACAGATACGCAGTATTTT. Amino acids: CASSLKRGTDTQYF.

This clone was seen once. The J gene is TRBJ1-2, the V gene TRBV6-5; weak D call: TRBD1 (5 bases). The ends were cut back, 0 bases at V and 4 bases at J, with 9 bases in the middle. Per the germline V gene, CDR1 is MNHEY and CDR2 is SVGAGI. CDR3 length: 14 amino acids. The CDR3 nucleotides read TGTGCCAGCAGTTACTCTTGGCAGGGCTATGGCTACACCTTC. Its translation: CASSYSWQGYGYTF.

The chain has TRBV11-3 and TRBJ2-1; D possibly corresponds to TRBD1 (5 bases). V was cut by 6 bases and J by 14 bases, with 26 bases left in between. CDR3 size: 15 residues. Germline loops: CDR1 SGHNT, CDR2 YENEEA. The CDR3 reads CASSSSIFQGSSEFF. CDR3 nucleotide sequence: TGTGCCAGCAGTTCGTCCATATTCCAGGGATCTTCGGAGTTCTTC. Drawing the rest from reference TRBV11-3 and TRBJ2-1, the complete variable domain is EAGVVQSPRYKIIEKKQPVAFWCNPISGHNTLYWYLQNLGQGPELLIRYENEEAVDDSQLPKDRFSAERLKGVDSTLKIQPAELGDSAVYLCASSSSIFQGSSEFFGPGTRLTVL.

This chain joins TRBV7-3 and TRBJ2-7; TRBD1 matches 11 bases. Germline trimming cut 4 bases from V and 4 bases from J; bases unmatched to any gene: 6. The germline V gene encodes CDR1 SGHTA and CDR2 FQGTGA. CDR3 length: 15 amino acids. The CDR3 region has the DNA TGTGCCAGCAGCTCCGGACAGGGGGCCTTATACGAGCAGTACTTC. Encoded protein: CASSSGQGALYEQYF.

The V call is TRBV3-1 (or the pseudogene TRBV3-2), the J call TRBJ1-2, with D possibly matching TRBD1 (5 bases). V lost 1 base to trimming and J lost 6 bases, with 15 bases between them. Germline CDR1 LGHDT, CDR2 YNNKEL (reference sequence). The CDR3 consists of 15 residues. Here the CDR3 reads CASSQGGRKNHGYTF. The CDR3 DNA is TGTGCCAGCAGCCAAGGGGGGAGGAAGAATCATGGCTACACCTTC.

This chain joins TRBV7-6 and TRBJ1-3, with D possibly matching TRBD1 (5 bases). The germline V and J ends were trimmed by 9 bases and 6 bases, with 21 bases remaining between them. Germline V gene data show CDR1 as SGHVS and CDR2 as FNYEAQ. CDR3 length: 15 residues. The CDR3 is CASTAFGGKTNTIYF. The CDR3 coding sequence is TGTGCCAGTACAGCATTCGGGGGAAAGACAAACACCATATATTTT.

The V call is TRBV27, the J call TRBJ2-7; TRBD2 aligns across 13 bases. The CDR3 consists of 15 residues. V lost 3 bases, J lost 7 bases, and 6 bases stayed unmatched. Germline V gene data show CDR1 as MNHEY and CDR2 as SMNVEV (reference sequence). CDR3 sequence: CASSFTSGGAREQYF. In nucleotides, the CDR3 is TGTGCCAGCAGTTTTACTAGCGGGGGGGCGCGGGAGCAGTACTTC.

This sequence joins TRBV19 and TRBJ1-5; 8 positions match TRBD1. The CDR3 spans 15 residues. Germline trimming cut 1 base from V and 6 bases from J; bases unmatched to any gene: 5. CDR1 is LNHDA and CDR2 is SQIVND in the germline V gene (reference sequence). CDR3 coding DNA: TGTGCCAGTAGTATAGGTTCAGGGGGCGGTCAGCCCCAGCATTTT. Translated, it gives CASSIGSGGGQPQHF.

The chain couples TRBV4-1 to TRBJ1-5, with D perhaps TRBD1 (6 bases). Trimming took off 3 bases at V and 6 bases at J, with 15 bases between the two ends. The CDR3 covers 15 residues. Germline V gene lookup returns CDR1 MGHRA and CDR2 YSYEKL. The CDR3 region is CASSQPNRAPQPQHF. Written as DNA, the CDR3 is TGCGCCAGCAGCCAGCCTAACAGGGCCCCTCAGCCCCAGCATTTT.

This clone has a single count. In DNA, the CDR3 is TGTGCCAGTTTACCTCCTACAGTGGGAGATGAAGCTTTCTTT. Amino acid sequence: CASLPPTVGDEAFF. The chain employs TRBV19 and TRBJ1-1; D is uncertain. This CDR3 has 14 residues. Germline loops: CDR1 LNHDA, CDR2 SQIVND (reference sequence). V dropped 8 bases and J dropped 7 bases, with 20 bases sitting between them.

This chain links TRBV7-9 with TRBJ2-3, with a tentative D call TRBD2 (5 bases). This CDR3 contains 15 residues. Germline assignment: CDR1 SEHNR and CDR2 FQNEAQ (reference sequence). V was trimmed by 1 base and J by 3 bases, leaving 11 bases between them. The CDR3 DNA reads as TGTGCCAGCAGCTTAGGGACTCAGATGACAGATACGCAGTATTTT. Protein: CASSLGTQMTDTQYF.

This clone was observed once. The gene calls are TRBV5-4 and TRBJ1-4; tentatively, D is TRBD1 (5 bases). The germline gives CDR1 SGHNT, CDR2 YYREEE (reference sequence). With 5 bases removed from V and 7 bases from J, the gap between germline ends came to 12 bases. The CDR3 is 13 amino acids. As DNA, the CDR3 is TGTGCCAGCAGTGGAGGGGACGGTGAAAAACTGTTTTTT. Translated: CASSGGDGEKLFF.

This rearrangement joins TRBV11-3 to TRBJ1-3, with TRBD1 matching over 8 bases. Trimming at V came to 2 bases and at J to 3 bases, leaving 3 bases not matched to a gene. The CDR3 totals 15 residues. Germline V gene lookup returns CDR1 SGHNT and CDR2 YENEEA. Written as DNA, the CDR3 is TGTGCCAGCAGCTTAAGGACAGGGTTTGGAAACACCATATATTTT. Amino acid sequence: CASSLRTGFGNTIYF.

J is TRBJ1-2 and V is TRBV6-1; 12 bases line up with TRBD1. This CDR3 is 15 amino acids long. Per germline, CDR1 MNHNS and CDR2 SASEGT. V was pared by 3 bases and J by 7 bases, with 6 bases of the junction left unmatched. DNA for the CDR3: TGTGCCAGCAGTGAGAGCGGGACAGGGGGCTTTGGCTACACCTTC. Protein sequence: CASSESGTGGFGYTF.

This chain connects TRBV30 to TRBJ1-5; tentatively, D is TRBD1 (5 bases). This CDR3 has 13 residues. The germline V gene has CDR1 GTSNPN and CDR2 SVGIG (reference sequence). V lost 1 base and J 7 bases, leaving 11 bases between the germline ends. This chain's CDR3 is CAWSAGLNQPQHF. CDR3 nucleotides: TGTGCCTGGAGTGCAGGGCTCAACCAGCCCCAGCATTTT.

The chain links TRBV3-1 (or the pseudogene TRBV3-2) to TRBJ1-3; 8 bases match TRBD1. The V and J ends lost 4 bases and 2 bases, in that order; junction bases with no gene match: 4. The germline CDR1 and CDR2 sequences are LGHDT and YNNKEL (reference sequence). CDR3 length: 15 residues. CDR3 sequence (DNA): TGTGCCAGCAGCCCTACGACAGGGGCTGGAAACACCATATATTTT. Translated, it gives CASSPTTGAGNTIYF.

The genes are TRBV27 and TRBJ2-5; 8 positions match TRBD1. This CDR3 is 17 amino acids long. Germline V lookup: CDR1 MNHEY, CDR2 SMNVEV (reference sequence). Losses at the gene ends were 2 bases for V and 1 base for J; bases not matched to a gene: 9. This chain's CDR3 is CASSLIGQGGVQETQYF. In DNA form, the CDR3 reads TGTGCCAGCAGTTTAATAGGACAGGGAGGTGTCCAAGAGACCCAGTACTTC.

J is TRBJ1-1 and V is TRBV18; 7 bases align to TRBD1. The V and J ends lost 2 bases and 4 bases, in that order; junction bases with no gene match: 7. In germline, CDR1 is KGHSH, CDR2 LQKENI. The CDR3 runs to 15 residues. The CDR3 sequence: CASSPSLHRGTEAFF. As DNA, the CDR3 is TGTGCCAGCTCACCAAGCCTCCACAGGGGCACTGAAGCTTTCTTT.

This clone has ten or more counts. The DNA for the CDR3 is TGTGCCAGCAGTGTCGGACTAGCGGGGAATGAGCAGTTCTTC. Translating gives CASSVGLAGNEQFF. This rearrangement joins TRBV2 to TRBJ2-1; TRBD2 agrees at 12 bases. This CDR3 contains 14 residues. Germline V lookup: CDR1 SNHLY, CDR2 FYNNEI. The trim removed 4 bases at V and 7 bases at J, leaving 2 bases unmatched.

Notes on this clone: One end of the junction varies from germline; a read error may be responsible. V usage is TRBV5-6 and J usage is TRBJ1-5, with 9 bases that match TRBD1. This CDR3 spans 16 amino acids. Germline CDR1 and CDR2: SGHDT and YYEEEE. As DNA, the CDR3 is TGTGCCAGCAGCTTTCGTGGGACAGGGAGCATTCAGCCCCAGCATTTT. It codes for CASSFRGTGSIQPQHF.

This clone was seen more than once but under ten times. The J gene is TRBJ1-1, the V gene TRBV19; tentatively, D is TRBD1 (5 bases). Germline V gives CDR1 LNHDA, CDR2 SQIVND (reference sequence). CDR3 length: 14 residues. V was pared by 3 bases and J by 6 bases, with 14 bases between. The CDR3 region has the DNA TGTGCCAGTAGTATTGGACAACTACCCTCTGAAGCTTTCTTT. Its protein is CASSIGQLPSEAFF.

The chain joins TRBV5-1 to TRBJ1-6; D is perhaps TRBD1 (6 bases). CDR3 length: 15 residues. From germline, CDR1 is SGHRS and CDR2 YFSETQ. With 4 bases removed from V and 4 bases from J, the gap between germline ends came to 12 bases. In DNA form, the CDR3 reads TGCGCCAGCAGCCAAGACAGGAATTATAATTCACCCCTCCACTTT. It encodes CASSQDRNYNSPLHF.

The table lists this clone with a few counts. The gene calls are TRBV5-1 and TRBJ2-2; 7 bases fit TRBD1. V was clipped by 0 bases and J by 4 bases; unmatched bases: 6. CDR3 length equals 16 residues. The germline gives CDR1 SGHRS, CDR2 YFSETQ. CDR3 in DNA: TGCGCCAGCAGCTTGGTTCGGACAGGAACCACCGGGGAGCTGTTTTTT. Encoded protein: CASSLVRTGTTGELFF.

The V and J genes are TRBV5-1 and TRBJ1-2; D gene ambiguous. CDR1 SGHRS and CDR2 YFSETQ come from the germline V gene. The CDR3 is made up of 14 amino acids. V lost 1 base and J lost 3, with 10 bases in between. The CDR3 protein is CASSLSEQYYGYTF. CDR3 coding DNA: TGCGCCAGCAGCTTGTCGGAACAGTACTATGGCTACACCTTC.